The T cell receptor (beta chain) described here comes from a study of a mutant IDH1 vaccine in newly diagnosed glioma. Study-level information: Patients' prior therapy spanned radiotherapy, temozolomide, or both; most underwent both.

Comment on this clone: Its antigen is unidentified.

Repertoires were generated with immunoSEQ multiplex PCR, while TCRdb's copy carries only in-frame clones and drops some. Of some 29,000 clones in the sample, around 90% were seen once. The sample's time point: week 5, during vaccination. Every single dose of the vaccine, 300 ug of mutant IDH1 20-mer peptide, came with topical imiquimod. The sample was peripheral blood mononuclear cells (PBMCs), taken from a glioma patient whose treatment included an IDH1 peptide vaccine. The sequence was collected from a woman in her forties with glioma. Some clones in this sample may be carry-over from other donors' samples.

The CDR3 nucleotides are TGTGCCATCAGTGAGGGGGGGAGAGCACAAGAGACCCAGTACTTC. Amino acid sequence: CAISEGGRAQETQYF. The J gene is TRBJ2-5, the V gene TRBV10-3; a possible D gene is TRBD2 (6 bases). This CDR3 has 15 amino acids. CDR1 is ENHRY, CDR2 SYGVKD, per germline. Trimming stripped 2 bases from V and 2 bases from J, with 12 bases between.